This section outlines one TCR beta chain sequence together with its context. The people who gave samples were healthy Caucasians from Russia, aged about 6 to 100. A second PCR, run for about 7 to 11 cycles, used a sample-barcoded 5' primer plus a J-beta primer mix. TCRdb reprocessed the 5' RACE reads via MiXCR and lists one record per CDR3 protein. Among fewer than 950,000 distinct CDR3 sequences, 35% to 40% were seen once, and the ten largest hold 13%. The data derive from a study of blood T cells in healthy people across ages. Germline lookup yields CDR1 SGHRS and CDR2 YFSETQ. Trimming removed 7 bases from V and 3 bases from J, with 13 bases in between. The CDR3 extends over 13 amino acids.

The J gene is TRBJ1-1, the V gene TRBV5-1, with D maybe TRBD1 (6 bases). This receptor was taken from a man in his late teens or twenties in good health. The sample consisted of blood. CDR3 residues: CASHRARDTEAFF. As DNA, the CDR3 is TGCGCCAGCCACAGGGCGCGGGACACTGAAGCTTTCTTT.